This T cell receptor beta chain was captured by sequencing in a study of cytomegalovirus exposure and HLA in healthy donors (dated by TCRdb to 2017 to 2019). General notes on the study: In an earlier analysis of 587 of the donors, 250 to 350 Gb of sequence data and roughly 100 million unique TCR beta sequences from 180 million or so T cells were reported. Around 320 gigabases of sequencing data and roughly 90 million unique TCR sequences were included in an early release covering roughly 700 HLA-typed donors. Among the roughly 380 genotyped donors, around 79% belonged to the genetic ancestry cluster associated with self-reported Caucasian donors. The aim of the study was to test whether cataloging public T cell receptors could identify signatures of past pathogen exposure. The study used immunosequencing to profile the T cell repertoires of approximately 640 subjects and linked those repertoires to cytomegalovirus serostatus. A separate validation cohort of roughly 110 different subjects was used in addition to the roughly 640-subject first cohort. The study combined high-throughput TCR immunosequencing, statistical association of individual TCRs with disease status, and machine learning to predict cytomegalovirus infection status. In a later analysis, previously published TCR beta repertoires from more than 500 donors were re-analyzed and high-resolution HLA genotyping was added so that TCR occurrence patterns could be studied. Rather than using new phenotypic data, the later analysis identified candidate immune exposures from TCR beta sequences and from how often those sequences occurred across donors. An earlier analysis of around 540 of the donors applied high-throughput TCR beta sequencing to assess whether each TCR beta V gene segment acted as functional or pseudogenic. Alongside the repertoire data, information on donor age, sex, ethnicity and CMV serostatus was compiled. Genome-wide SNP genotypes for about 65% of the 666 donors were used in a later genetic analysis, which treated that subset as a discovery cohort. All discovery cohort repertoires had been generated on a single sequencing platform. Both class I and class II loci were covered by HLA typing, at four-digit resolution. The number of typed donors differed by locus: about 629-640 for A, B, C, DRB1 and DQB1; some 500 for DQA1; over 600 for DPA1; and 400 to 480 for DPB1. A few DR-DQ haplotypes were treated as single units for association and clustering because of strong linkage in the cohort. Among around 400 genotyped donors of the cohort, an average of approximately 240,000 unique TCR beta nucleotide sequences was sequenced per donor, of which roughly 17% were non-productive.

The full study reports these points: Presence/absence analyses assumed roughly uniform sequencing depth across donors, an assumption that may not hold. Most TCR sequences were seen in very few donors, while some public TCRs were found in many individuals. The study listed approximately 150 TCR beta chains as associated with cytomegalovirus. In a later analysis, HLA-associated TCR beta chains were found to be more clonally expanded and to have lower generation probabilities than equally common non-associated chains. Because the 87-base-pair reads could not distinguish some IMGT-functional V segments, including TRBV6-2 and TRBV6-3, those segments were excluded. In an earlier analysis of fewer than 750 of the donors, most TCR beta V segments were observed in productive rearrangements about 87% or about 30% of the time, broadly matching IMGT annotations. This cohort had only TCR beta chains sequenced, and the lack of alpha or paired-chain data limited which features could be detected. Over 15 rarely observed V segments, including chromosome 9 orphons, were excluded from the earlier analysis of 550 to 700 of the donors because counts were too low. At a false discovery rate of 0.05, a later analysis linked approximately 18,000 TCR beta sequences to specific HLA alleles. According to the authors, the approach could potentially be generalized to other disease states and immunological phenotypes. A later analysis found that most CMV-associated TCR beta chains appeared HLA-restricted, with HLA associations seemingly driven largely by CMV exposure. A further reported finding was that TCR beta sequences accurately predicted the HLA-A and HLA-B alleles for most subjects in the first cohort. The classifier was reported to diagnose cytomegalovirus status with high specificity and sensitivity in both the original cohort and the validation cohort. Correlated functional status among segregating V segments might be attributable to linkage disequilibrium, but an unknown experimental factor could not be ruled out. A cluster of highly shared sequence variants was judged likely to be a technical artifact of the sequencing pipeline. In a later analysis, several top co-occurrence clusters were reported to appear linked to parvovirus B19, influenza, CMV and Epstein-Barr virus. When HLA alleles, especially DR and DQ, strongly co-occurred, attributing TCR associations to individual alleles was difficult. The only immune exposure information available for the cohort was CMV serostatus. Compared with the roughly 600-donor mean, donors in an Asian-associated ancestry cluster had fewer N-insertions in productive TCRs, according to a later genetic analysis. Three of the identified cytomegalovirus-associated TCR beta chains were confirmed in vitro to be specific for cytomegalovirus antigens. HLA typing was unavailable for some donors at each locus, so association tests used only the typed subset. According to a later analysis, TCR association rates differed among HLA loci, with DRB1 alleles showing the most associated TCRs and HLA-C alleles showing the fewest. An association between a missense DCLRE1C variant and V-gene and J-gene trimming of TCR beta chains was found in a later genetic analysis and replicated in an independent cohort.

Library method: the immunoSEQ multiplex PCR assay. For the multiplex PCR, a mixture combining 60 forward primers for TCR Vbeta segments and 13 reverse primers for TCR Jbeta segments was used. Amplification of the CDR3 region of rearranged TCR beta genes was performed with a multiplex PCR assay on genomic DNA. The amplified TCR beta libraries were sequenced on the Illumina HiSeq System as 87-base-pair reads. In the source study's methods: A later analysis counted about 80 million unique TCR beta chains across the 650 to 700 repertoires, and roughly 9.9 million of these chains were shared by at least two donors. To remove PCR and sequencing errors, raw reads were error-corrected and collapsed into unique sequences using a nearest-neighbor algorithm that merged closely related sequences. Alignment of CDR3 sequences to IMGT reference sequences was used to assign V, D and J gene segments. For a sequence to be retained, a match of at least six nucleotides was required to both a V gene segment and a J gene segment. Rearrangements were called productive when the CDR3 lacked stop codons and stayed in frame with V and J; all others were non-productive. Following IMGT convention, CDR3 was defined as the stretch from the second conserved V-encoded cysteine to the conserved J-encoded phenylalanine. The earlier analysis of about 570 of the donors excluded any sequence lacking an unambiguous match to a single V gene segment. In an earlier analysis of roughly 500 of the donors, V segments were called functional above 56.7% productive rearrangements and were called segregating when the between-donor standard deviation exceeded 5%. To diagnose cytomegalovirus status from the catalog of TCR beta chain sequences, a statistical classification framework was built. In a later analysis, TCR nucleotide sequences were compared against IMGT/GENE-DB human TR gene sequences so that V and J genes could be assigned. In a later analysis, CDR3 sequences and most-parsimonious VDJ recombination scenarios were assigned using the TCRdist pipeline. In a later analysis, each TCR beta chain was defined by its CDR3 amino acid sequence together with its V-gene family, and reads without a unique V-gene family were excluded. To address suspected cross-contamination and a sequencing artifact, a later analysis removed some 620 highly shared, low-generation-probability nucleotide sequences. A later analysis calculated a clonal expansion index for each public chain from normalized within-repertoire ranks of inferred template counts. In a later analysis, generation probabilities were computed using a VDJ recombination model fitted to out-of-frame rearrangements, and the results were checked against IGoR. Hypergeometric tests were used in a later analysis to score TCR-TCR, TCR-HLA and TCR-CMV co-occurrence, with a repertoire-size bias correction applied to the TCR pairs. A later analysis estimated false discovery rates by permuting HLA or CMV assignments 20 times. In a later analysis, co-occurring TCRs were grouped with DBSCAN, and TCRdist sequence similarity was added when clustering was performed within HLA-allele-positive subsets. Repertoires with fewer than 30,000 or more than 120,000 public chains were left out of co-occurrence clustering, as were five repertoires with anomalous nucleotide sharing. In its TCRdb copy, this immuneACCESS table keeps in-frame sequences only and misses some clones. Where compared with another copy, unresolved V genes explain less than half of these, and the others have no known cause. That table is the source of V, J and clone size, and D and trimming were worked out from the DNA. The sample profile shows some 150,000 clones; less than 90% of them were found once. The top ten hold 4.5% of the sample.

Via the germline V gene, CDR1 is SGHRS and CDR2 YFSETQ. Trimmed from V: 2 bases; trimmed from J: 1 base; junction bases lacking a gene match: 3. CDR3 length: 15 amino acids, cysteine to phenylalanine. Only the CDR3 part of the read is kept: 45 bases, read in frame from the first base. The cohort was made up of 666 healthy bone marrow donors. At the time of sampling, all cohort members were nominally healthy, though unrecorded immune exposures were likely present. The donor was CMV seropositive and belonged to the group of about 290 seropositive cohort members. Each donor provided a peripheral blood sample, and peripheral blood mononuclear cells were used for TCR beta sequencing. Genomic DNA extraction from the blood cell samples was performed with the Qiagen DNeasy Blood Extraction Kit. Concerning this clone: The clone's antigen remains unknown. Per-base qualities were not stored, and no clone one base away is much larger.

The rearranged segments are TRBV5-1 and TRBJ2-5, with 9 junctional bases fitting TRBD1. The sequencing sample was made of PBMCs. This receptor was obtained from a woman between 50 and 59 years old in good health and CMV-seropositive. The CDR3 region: CASSLGTGFQETQYF. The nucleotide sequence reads TGCGCCAGCAGCTTAGGGACAGGGTTCCAAGAGACCCAGTACTTC. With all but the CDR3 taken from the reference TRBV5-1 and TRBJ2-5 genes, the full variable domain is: KAGVTQTPRYLIKTRGQQVTLSCSPISGHRSVSWYQQTPGQGLQFLFEYFSETQRNKGNFPGRFSGRQFSNSRSEMNVSTLELGDSALYLCASSLGTGFQETQYFGPGTRLLVL.